The rows below give T cell receptor beta chains drawn from one sample of a study of monozygotic twins with inflammatory bowel disease. No DNA is given; TCRdb re-called the 5' RACE reads and lists each CDR3 protein once. The sample has 300,000 to 350,000 distinct CDR3 sequences. The sequencing input was blood. These receptors were taken from a human donor with ulcerative colitis or Crohn's disease, or a healthy co-twin of an affected twin (not recorded which). Each CDR3 is given with its conserved first and last residue. The order of the fields is V gene, J gene, CDR3 length, CDR3 protein.

v_gene: TRBV12-3/TRBV12-4
j_gene: TRBJ2-3
len: 12
CDR3aa: CASTLVLDTQYF

v_gene: TRBV27
j_gene: TRBJ2-2
len: 15
CDR3aa: CASLGGGPTRGELFF

v_gene: TRBV11-2
j_gene: TRBJ1-6
len: 18
CDR3aa: CASSQNTETGGGHSPLHF

v_gene: TRBV24-1
j_gene: TRBJ2-1
len: 16
CDR3aa: CATSGSRQAHYNEQFF

v_gene: TRBV5-1
j_gene: TRBJ1-1
len: 14
CDR3aa: CASSLSAAYTEAFF

v_gene: TRBV28
j_gene: TRBJ2-2
len: 16
CDR3aa: CASSLSRDTRTGELFF

v_gene: TRBV20-1
j_gene: TRBJ2-5
len: 16
CDR3aa: CSARDPGAPRQETQYF

v_gene: TRBV5-6
j_gene: TRBJ2-5
len: 16
CDR3aa: CASSLVALGVQETQYF

v_gene: TRBV25-1
j_gene: TRBJ2-7
len: 14
CDR3aa: CASSGDRGSYEQYF

v_gene: TRBV4-1
j_gene: TRBJ2-7
len: 13
CDR3aa: CASRPGFSYEQYF

v_gene: TRBV27
j_gene: TRBJ2-7
len: 18
CDR3aa: CASSLNHLRGGSSYEQYF

v_gene: TRBV10-3
j_gene: TRBJ2-5
len: 14
CDR3aa: CAISESSPRETQYF

v_gene: TRBV29-1
j_gene: TRBJ1-2
len: 11
CDR3aa: CSVLDGYGYTF

v_gene: TRBV30
j_gene: TRBJ2-1
len: 12
CDR3aa: CAWSVLRGEQFF

v_gene: TRBV27
j_gene: TRBJ1-6
len: 19
CDR3aa: CASSLNSRLGGTFNSPLHF

v_gene: TRBV12-3/TRBV12-4
j_gene: TRBJ1-1
len: 14
CDR3aa: CASSFGQGFTEAFF

v_gene: TRBV20-1
j_gene: TRBJ2-4
len: 19
CDR3aa: CSAREGLAGGVWVKNIQYF

v_gene: TRBV2
j_gene: TRBJ1-2
len: 14
CDR3aa: CASSEQGAFYGYTF

v_gene: TRBV6-1
j_gene: TRBJ2-7
len: 18
CDR3aa: CASSEVGLAGGLSYEQYF

v_gene: TRBV3-1
j_gene: TRBJ2-1
len: 17
CDR3aa: CASSQALGLAGGAGQFF

v_gene: TRBV28
j_gene: TRBJ1-4
len: 15
CDR3aa: CASSPNLGTNEKLFF

v_gene: TRBV2
j_gene: TRBJ1-3
len: 12
CDR3aa: CASRRNVDTIYF

v_gene: TRBV4-2
j_gene: TRBJ1-5
len: 17
CDR3aa: CASSQDLRTASNQPQHF

v_gene: TRBV2
j_gene: TRBJ1-2
len: 11
CDR3aa: CASTLEEGYTF

v_gene: TRBV20-1
j_gene: TRBJ1-5
len: 13
CDR3aa: CSALSGSNQPQHF

v_gene: TRBV30
j_gene: TRBJ2-3
len: 15
CDR3aa: CAWSANQAGTDTQYF

v_gene: TRBV19
j_gene: TRBJ1-1
len: 15
CDR3aa: CASSIPQGLGTEAFF

v_gene: TRBV30
j_gene: TRBJ2-5
len: 14
CDR3aa: CAWSVPGTTETQYF

v_gene: TRBV30
j_gene: TRBJ2-7
len: 13
CDR3aa: CAWATGGLIEQYF

v_gene: TRBV6-1
j_gene: TRBJ1-4
len: 16
CDR3aa: CASSELGRTTNEKLFF

v_gene: TRBV5-1
j_gene: TRBJ2-1
len: 14
CDR3aa: CASSIGSFYNEQFF

v_gene: TRBV7-9
j_gene: TRBJ1-1
len: 15
CDR3aa: CASTGRQEVANEAFF

v_gene: TRBV5-1
j_gene: TRBJ2-5
len: 15
CDR3aa: CASSLTGQGVETQYF

v_gene: TRBV5-1
j_gene: TRBJ2-1
len: 15
CDR3aa: CASRGSSGSYNEQFF

v_gene: TRBV20-1
j_gene: TRBJ2-5
len: 11
CDR3aa: CSAAGAETQYF

v_gene: TRBV10-3
j_gene: TRBJ2-3
len: 13
CDR3aa: CAISLSRGDTQYF

v_gene: TRBV5-6
j_gene: TRBJ2-3
len: 14
CDR3aa: CASSLASRRDTQYF

v_gene: TRBV4-1
j_gene: TRBJ1-2
len: 17
CDR3aa: CASSQSPGQGADYGYTF

v_gene: TRBV20-1
j_gene: TRBJ1-2
len: 11
CDR3aa: CSATRPNGYTF

v_gene: TRBV3-1
j_gene: TRBJ2-7
len: 11
CDR3aa: CASSHSYEQYF

v_gene: TRBV5-1
j_gene: TRBJ2-2
len: 16
CDR3aa: CASSRAGDSNTGELFF

v_gene: TRBV29-1
j_gene: TRBJ2-1
len: 18
CDR3aa: CSVEGPGLAGEWGNEQFF

v_gene: TRBV6-1
j_gene: TRBJ2-1
len: 17
CDR3aa: CASSPLLAGSSYNEQFF